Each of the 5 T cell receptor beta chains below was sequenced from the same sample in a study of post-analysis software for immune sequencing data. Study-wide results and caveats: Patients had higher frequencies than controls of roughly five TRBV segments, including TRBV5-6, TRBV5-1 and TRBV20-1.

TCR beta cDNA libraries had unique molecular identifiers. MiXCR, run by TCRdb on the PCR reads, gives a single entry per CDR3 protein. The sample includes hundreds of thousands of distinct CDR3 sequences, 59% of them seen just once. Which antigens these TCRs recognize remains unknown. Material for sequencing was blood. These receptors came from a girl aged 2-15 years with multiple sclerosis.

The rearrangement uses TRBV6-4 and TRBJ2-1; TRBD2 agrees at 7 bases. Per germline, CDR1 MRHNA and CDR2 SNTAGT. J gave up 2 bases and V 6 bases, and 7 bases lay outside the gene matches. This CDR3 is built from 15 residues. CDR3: CASRPHSGAYNEQFF. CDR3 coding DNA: TGTGCCAGCAGGCCCCACAGCGGGGCCTACAATGAGCAGTTCTTC.

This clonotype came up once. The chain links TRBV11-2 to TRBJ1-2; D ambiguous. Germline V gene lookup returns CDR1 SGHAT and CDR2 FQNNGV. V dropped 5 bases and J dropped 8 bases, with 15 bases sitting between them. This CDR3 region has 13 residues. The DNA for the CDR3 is TGTGCCAGCAGCCCCGGAAGGCATCAGGGCTACACCTTC. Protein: CASSPGRHQGYTF. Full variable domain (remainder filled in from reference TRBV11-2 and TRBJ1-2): EAGVAQSPRYKIIEKRQSVAFWCNPISGHATLYWYQQILGQGPKLLIQFQNNGVVDDSQLPKDRFSAERLKGVDSTLKIQPAKLEDSAVYLCASSPGRHQGYTFGSGTRLTVV.

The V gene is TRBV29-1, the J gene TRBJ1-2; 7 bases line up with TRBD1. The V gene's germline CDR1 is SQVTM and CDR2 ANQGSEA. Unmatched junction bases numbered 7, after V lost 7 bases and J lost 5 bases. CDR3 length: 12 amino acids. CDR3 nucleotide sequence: TGCAGCGGGCTGACAGGGCTGTATGGCTACACCTTC. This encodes CSGLTGLYGYTF.

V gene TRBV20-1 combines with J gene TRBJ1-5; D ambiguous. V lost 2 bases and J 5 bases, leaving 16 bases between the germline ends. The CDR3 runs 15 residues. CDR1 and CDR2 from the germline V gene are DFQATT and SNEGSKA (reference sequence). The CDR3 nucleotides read TGCAGTGCTAGACTTAGCGGGAGGGCCGATCAGCCCCAGCATTTT. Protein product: CSARLSGRADQPQHF.

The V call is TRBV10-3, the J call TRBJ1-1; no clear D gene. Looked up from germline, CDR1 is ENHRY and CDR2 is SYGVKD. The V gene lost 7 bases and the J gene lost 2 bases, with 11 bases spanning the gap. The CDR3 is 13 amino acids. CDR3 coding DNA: TGTGCCATCAACGGGCAGCAAAACACTGAAGCTTTCTTT. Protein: CAINGQQNTEAFF.